The 16 T cell receptor beta chains presented below share a single source sample, sequenced in a study of CD8 T cells in Susac syndrome. Random hexamers were used to reverse transcribe the RNA input (about 0.5 to 1 ug). From the immunoSEQ multiplex PCR reads, TCRdb called clonotypes with MiXCR, one entry per CDR3 protein. The sample gives about 110,000 distinct CDR3 sequences, approximately 93% of which show up once; about 0.41% is in the top ten. The sample taken for sequencing was CD8+ T cells from PBMCs. Receptors were obtained from a human donor with Susac syndrome.

The CDR3 protein is CSARALQGEQFF. The CDR3 coding sequence is TGCAGTGCTAGGGCCCTACAGGGCGAGCAGTTCTTC. The J gene is TRBJ2-1, the V gene TRBV20-1, with a weak D call TRBD1 (6 bases). CDR3 size: 12 residues. The germline CDR1 and CDR2 sequences are DFQATT and SNEGSKA (reference sequence). The V gene lost 3 bases and the J gene lost 10 bases, with 13 bases spanning the gap.

The chain employs TRBV7-9 and TRBJ2-7; D might be TRBD1 (5 bases). Germline loops: CDR1 SEHNR, CDR2 FQNEAQ (reference sequence). This CDR3 comprises 14 residues. V was trimmed by 0 bases and J by 3 bases, leaving 9 bases between them. For the CDR3, the DNA is TGTGCCAGCAGCTTAGCACAGGCTGACTACGAGCAGTACTTC. Its protein product is CASSLAQADYEQYF.

The V and J genes are TRBV15 and TRBJ2-5; TRBD1 matches at 8 bases. This CDR3 spans 18 amino acids. J lost 5 bases, V lost 3 bases, and 17 bases had no gene match. From germline, CDR1 is LNHNV and CDR2 YYDKDF (reference sequence). CDR3 nucleotides: TGTGCCACCAGCAGCCCGACAGGGGAAGAACTAGAGAAGGAGACCCAGTACTTC. This translates into CATSSPTGEELEKETQYF.

The gene calls are TRBV11-2 and TRBJ1-1; a weak D match, TRBD1 (5 bases). CDR3 length equals 14 residues. Germline CDR1 and CDR2: SGHAT and FQNNGV. V was trimmed by 5 bases and J by 8 bases, leaving 18 bases between them. CDR3 nucleotide sequence: TGTGCCAGCAGCCTCGACCCAGGGACGCGGGAAGCTTTCTTT. This sequence encodes CASSLDPGTREAFF.

This chain links TRBV13 with TRBJ2-2; D remains unclear. This CDR3 has 15 amino acids. V was pared by 6 bases and J by 3 bases, with 14 bases between. Germline V lookup: CDR1 PRHDT, CDR2 FYEKMQ (reference sequence). CDR3 sequence: CASSTPDGDTGELFF. Here the CDR3 DNA reads TGTGCCAGCAGTACACCCGACGGAGACACCGGGGAGCTGTTTTTT.

V usage is TRBV9 and J usage is TRBJ2-1, with TRBD1 as a possible D gene (5 bases). The CDR3 length is 15 residues. Trimming stripped 0 bases from V and 5 bases from J, with 12 bases between. CDR1 and CDR2 from the germline V gene are SGDLS and YYNGEE. In nucleotides, the CDR3 is TGTGCCAGCAGCGTAGATGGCAGGGCCAACAATGAGCAGTTCTTC. Translating gives CASSVDGRANNEQFF.

This sequence joins TRBV12-3 or TRBV12-4 and TRBJ2-1; a possible D gene is TRBD2 (6 bases). CDR3 length: 13 amino acids. V was clipped by 5 bases and J by 8 bases, with 13 bases between them. CDR3 residues: CASSVRLDHEQFF. The CDR3, as DNA: TGTGCCAGCAGTGTCCGACTAGACCATGAGCAGTTCTTC.

The genes are TRBV11-2 and TRBJ2-7, with TRBD2 matching over 11 bases. The CDR3 consists of 14 residues. The junction had 3 bases not matched to a gene; V was cut back by 3 bases and J by 5 bases. Germline values: CDR1 SGHAT, CDR2 FQNNGV. The DNA of the CDR3 is TGTGCCAGCAGCTTTAGCGGGGGGGATCACGAGCAGTACTTC. It specifies CASSFSGGDHEQYF.

The CDR3 sequence is CASSQVAGASYNSPLHF. DNA of the CDR3: TGCGCCAGCAGCCAAGTAGCAGGCGCGTCCTATAATTCACCCCTCCACTTT. This chain uses TRBV4-3 with TRBJ1-6; D remains ambiguous. This CDR3 comprises 17 residues. Trimming removed 1 base from V and 1 base from J, with 11 bases in between. The germline gives CDR1 LGHNA, CDR2 YSLEER.

The chain combines TRBV10-3 with TRBJ1-1; no definite D call. Germline V lookup: CDR1 ENHRY, CDR2 SYGVKD. CDR3 size: 14 residues. Trimming stripped 0 bases from V and 0 bases from J, with 5 bases between. CDR3 protein: CAISESDVNTEAFF. CDR3 DNA: TGTGCCATCAGTGAGTCGGACGTGAACACTGAAGCTTTCTTT.

V usage is TRBV4-1 and J usage is TRBJ2-1; 10 bases are a match to TRBD1. The CDR3 is 17 residues long. V trimming: 3 bases; J trimming: 4 bases; junction bases outside the gene matches: 9. Germline assignment: CDR1 MGHRA and CDR2 YSYEKL. The CDR3 sequence: CASSQVYGTGDYNEQFF. CDR3 DNA: TGCGCCAGCAGCCAGGTTTACGGGACAGGGGATTACAATGAGCAGTTCTTC.

The chain carries TRBV6-5 and TRBJ2-1; D is unresolved. CDR3 length: 12 residues. Germline CDR1 reads MNHEY; CDR2 reads SVGAGI. Trimming pared 6 bases from V and 5 bases from J, leaving 8 bases between. The CDR3 here is CASRPSHNEQFF. The CDR3 nucleotides are TGTGCCAGCAGGCCCTCTCACAATGAGCAGTTCTTC.

This sequence joins TRBV10-3 and TRBJ2-7; maybe TRBD2 (5 bases). The V gene's germline CDR1 is ENHRY and CDR2 SYGVKD. This CDR3 contains 12 residues. The V and J ends lost 3 bases and 5 bases respectively, with 8 bases between them. The chain's CDR3 is CAISESGNEQYF. As DNA, the CDR3 is TGTGCCATCAGTGAATCGGGGAACGAGCAGTACTTC.

V gene TRBV7-9 combines with J gene TRBJ1-1, with TRBD1 as a possible D gene (5 bases). Germline values: CDR1 SEHNR, CDR2 FQNEAQ (reference sequence). V was shortened by 1 base and J by 4 bases, with 7 bases between the two germline ends. CDR3 length equals 13 residues. In DNA, the CDR3 is TGTGCCAGCAGCTTAGATGGGGCCACTGAAGCTTTCTTT. Translated: CASSLDGATEAFF.

The chain links TRBV4-2 to TRBJ2-7; 8 bases agree with TRBD2. V shed 4 bases and J 2 bases; nucleotides not matched to a gene: 10. The CDR3 totals 16 residues. In germline, CDR1 is LGHNA, CDR2 YNFKEQ. The CDR3: CASSPRGGPAPYEQYF. CDR3 coding DNA: TGTGCCAGCAGCCCCCGGGGGGGGCCTGCCCCCTACGAGCAGTACTTC.

The chain recombines TRBV24-1 with TRBJ2-2, with D possibly TRBD1 on 5 matching bases. Germline lookup yields CDR1 KGHDR and CDR2 SFDVKD. The CDR3 covers 15 residues. Trimming shortened V by 10 bases and J by 0 bases, and 14 bases separated the two germline ends. The CDR3 region has the DNA TGTGCCACAGGCGGACAAGCCGCGAACACCGGGGAGCTGTTTTTT. Protein sequence: CATGGQAANTGELFF.